This T cell receptor (beta chain) was captured in a study of blood T cell repertoires in COVID-19 (TCRdb year 2020). A note on the overall study: Samples from collaborators originated in the United States, Italy and Spain and spanned both the acute and convalescent phases of COVID-19. A freely available public database, intended as a resource for researchers studying the immune response to SARS-CoV-2, is where the repertoires were released. Sample metadata almost always included a de-identified subject ID, COVID-19 status, age in years and sex. The material from the prospective study consisted of cDNA or gDNA derived from T cells, B-cell-depleted T cells, or PBMCs. Subjects who had been exposed to COVID-19, were actively infected with it, or had recovered from it provided the deeply sampled blood TCRbeta repertoires that made up the dataset. The samples were drawn from two sources: the first 160 participants of the ongoing ImmuneRACE study, and 1,000 to 1,500 subjects contributed by 6 global collaborators. HLA class I and class II types, where available, came from metadata supplied by the sample provider rather than from assay-based typing. Summary of the overall study and its limitations: Clinical and demographic metadata were provided uncurated, with the amount varying by source and participant.

The immunoSEQ Assay, a bias-controlled multiplex PCR, was used to amplify TCRbeta CDR3 regions from genomic DNA. Under the source paper's analysis protocol: The number of nucleated cells in each sample was estimated from the amplification of reference gene primers within the assay. Sequence reads were collapsed and filtered to measure the absolute abundance of every unique TCRbeta CDR3 rearrangement. For each sample, productive Simpson clonality was calculated by taking the square root of Simpson's diversity index across productive rearrangements. The table comes from immuneACCESS by way of TCRdb, which keeps in-frame sequences with V and J called. Part of the clones is missing from these tables; in studies checked, under half for an unresolved V gene and the rest for unknown reasons. Clone size and V and J calls were adopted from that table, with D and trimming inferred from the DNA. Across this sample there are approximately 280,000 clones, with 86% seen only once. Together, the top ten hold roughly 1.9% of the sample.

As concerns this clone: Its antigen has not been determined. There are no base qualities to consult, and no much larger clone falls within one base.

Another Seattle source contributed samples from volunteer blood donors who had recovered from COVID-19. The collaborating institutions used their own protocols to collect whole blood in K2EDTA tubes. For TCRbeta analysis, collaborators shipped samples in one of three forms: frozen whole blood, isolated PBMCs, or DNA extracted from either of those sample types. The CDR3 covers 15 residues, taking in both the cysteine and the phenylalanine. Of the read, only the CDR3 DNA is kept; its 45 bases are in frame from base 1. CDR1 SGHRS and CDR2 YFSETQ are derived from the germline V gene. Relative to germline, V is missing 4 bases and J is missing 2 bases, with 7 bases of the junction outside any gene match.

This sequence was found in a woman aged 25 to 39 who had recovered from COVID-19. The sample consisted of peripheral blood. The chain couples TRBV5-1 to TRBJ2-3; a stretch of 7 junction bases matches TRBD2. The CDR3 corresponds to CASSHTSDPTDTQYF. The nucleotide sequence is TGCGCCAGCAGCCACACTAGCGACCCCACAGATACGCAGTATTTT.